This T cell receptor beta chain stems from a study of CD8 T cells in ankylosing spondylitis. The study's findings and limits: What appeared characteristic of ankylosing spondylitis blood was a TCR beta motif of about eight highly homologous variants.

TCRdb reanalysed the 5' RACE reads using MiXCR and keeps one entry per CDR3 protein. Of almost 250,000 distinct CDR3 sequences in the sample, roughly a third were seen once. This clonotype was picked up a small number of times. The antigen is not known. The germline V gene has CDR1 MGHRA and CDR2 YSYEKL. This CDR3 region has 16 residues. V was cut by 4 bases and J by 0 bases, with 14 bases left in between. Sequencing was done on a sample of blood, either unsorted or a sorted T cell fraction (not recorded which). The V call is TRBV4-1, the J call TRBJ2-3; no firm D call. This TCR derives from a male donor with ankylosing spondylitis or in good health (not recorded which). Here the CDR3 reads CASSLSGQASTDTQYF. The CDR3 DNA sequence: TGCGCCAGCAGCCTATCCGGGCAGGCTAGCACAGATACGCAGTATTTT.